What follows is one T cell receptor beta chain and its context. This receptor's antigen is unknown. Base-call qualities are not available, and no considerably larger clone is one nucleotide away. The record originates from a study of T cell repertoires in breast cancer (dated by TCRdb to between 2015 and 2016). A note on the overall study: Tumors, lymph nodes and peripheral blood lymphocytes from breast cancer patients were profiled in the study, along with peripheral blood from healthy control donors. Tumors and tumor-involved lymph nodes were minced and digested with Liberase and DNase, then filtered through 70-um and 40-um filters. Tumor-free lymph nodes were processed with no enzymatic digestion, and blood samples were separated using Ficoll. The controls were nine healthy donors whose age range was similar to that of the patients. The study reasoned that TCRs shared between breast cancer patients would target shared antigens, given breast cancer's low mutational burden and rare common mutations. On average, sequencing produced around 500,000 sequences per sample, which came to about 9.7 reads per input cell. ER+/PR+ status was present in the majority of the 20 to 25 patient tumors that were analyzed for shared TCRs.

Paired alpha-beta TCRs of CD8+ T cells were analyzed using an expanded emulsion RT-PCR method with primers for all TCR V genes. Before emulsion RT-PCR, CD8+ T cells were isolated with a CD8 positive selection kit and incubated overnight in roughly 9.1 IU/mL IL-2. Results and caveats for the whole study, not just this receptor: Discarding singleton TCRs and sampling only part of each tumor may have missed genuine antitumor clones. About fourfold more TCRs were shared with matched tumor repertoires by tumor-involved sentinel lymph nodes than by tumor-free nodes (about 7.7% versus 2%). Emulsion RT-PCR was considered qualitative rather than quantitative, because transcript abundance and primer differences skewed the recovery of clones. More than 15 TCR pairs were shared across seven or more patient tumors and were rarely found in control blood, which suggests possible tumor specificity. Shared TCRs were encoded by various nucleotide sequences, which suggests selection and expansion based on antigen. TRBV7 predominated among the shared TCRs, which could possibly reflect tumor recognition or a mispriming bias from eight TRBV7 primers.

The library was generated by emulsion pairing. Unpaired genes were suppressed by a second nested PCR containing blocking oligos, after which a third nested PCR added Illumina adaptors and barcodes. Each emulsion RT-PCR master mix contained roughly 4,500-250,000 T cells, with C-region, Stepout and V-region primers. The emulsions were generated using the Micellula Emulsion and Purification Kit, and the RT-PCR was run with Qiagen OneStep RT-PCR reagents. Pooled libraries were sequenced with paired-end 2 x 250 reads on an Illumina MiSeq. The published analysis was carried out like this. Read pairs were joined in Galaxy and clipped at the engineered overlap into separate alpha and beta files; unclipped reads were discarded. Alpha-beta pairs were assigned with CompleteTCR, a MiTCR-based pipeline that links chains sharing read cluster identifiers using an R script. TCR sequences that were observed only once, representing about 1-3.4%, were removed as potential sequencing errors. TCRdb applied fastp at Q25 and MiXCR to the public reads, then kept only in-frame beta chains. Each entry merges the rows of one CDR3 protein and shows their most common DNA and genes. In this record, the V and J calls reflect TCRdb's handling and not the investigators' own analysis. Counted in this sample were tens of thousands of distinct CDR3 sequences; under 60% of them appeared once. The ten biggest clones cover about 60% of the sample.

CDR1 and CDR2, per the germline V gene (reference sequence), are MNHEY and SMNVEV. The trim is 3 bases for V and 2 bases for J, with a gap of 11 bases between the germline ends. The CDR3 contains 14 residues, cysteine and phenylalanine counted. Solely the CDR3 DNA is kept, with 42 bases framed from the first base. The sequenced sample consisted of CD8+ T cells. The chain was built from TRBV27 and TRBJ2-7; no D segment can be confidently identified. The origin of this receptor is a pool of human donors with breast cancer or a healthy control (not recorded which). The CDR3 protein is CASSLRSTTYEQYF. The DNA reads as follows: TGTGCCAGCAGTTTGAGGAGCACGACCTACGAGCAGTACTTC.